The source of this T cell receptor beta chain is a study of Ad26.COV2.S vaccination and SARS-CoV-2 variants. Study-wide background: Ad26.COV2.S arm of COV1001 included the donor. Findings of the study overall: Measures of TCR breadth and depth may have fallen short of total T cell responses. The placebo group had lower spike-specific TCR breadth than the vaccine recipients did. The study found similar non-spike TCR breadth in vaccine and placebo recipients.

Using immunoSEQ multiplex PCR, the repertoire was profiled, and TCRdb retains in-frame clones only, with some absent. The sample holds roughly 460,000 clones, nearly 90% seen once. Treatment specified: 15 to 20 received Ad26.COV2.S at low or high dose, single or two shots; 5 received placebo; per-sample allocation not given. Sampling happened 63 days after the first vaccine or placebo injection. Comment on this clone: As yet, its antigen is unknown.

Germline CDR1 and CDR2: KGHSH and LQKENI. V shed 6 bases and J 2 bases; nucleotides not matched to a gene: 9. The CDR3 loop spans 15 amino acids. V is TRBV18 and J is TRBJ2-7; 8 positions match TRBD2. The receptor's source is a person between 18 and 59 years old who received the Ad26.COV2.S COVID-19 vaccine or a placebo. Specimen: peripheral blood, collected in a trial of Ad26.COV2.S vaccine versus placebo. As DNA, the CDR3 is TGTGCCAGCTCGCCGCCGAGCGGGAGTGCCTACGAGCAGTACTTC. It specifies CASSPPSGSAYEQYF. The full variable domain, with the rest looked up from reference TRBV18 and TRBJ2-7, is NAGVMQNPRHLVRRRGQEARLRCSPMKGHSHVYWYRQLPEEGLKFMVYLQKENIIDESGMPKERFSAEFPKEGPSILRIQQVVRGDSAAYFCASSPPSGSAYEQYFGPGTRLTVT.